The source of this T cell receptor beta chain is a study of T cell responses to AZD1222 COVID-19 vaccine. Points from the study as a whole: Reports indicate that nearly half of spike-specific TCRs are directed at unmutated variant regions. Just a handful of AZD1222 recipients were seropositive at baseline.

Here immunoSEQ multiplex PCR was the method, and the copy in TCRdb shows in-frame clones only, minus some. This sample has under 70,000 clones; under 90% occur once, and the top ten carry around 20%. Trimming took off 5 bases at V and 0 bases at J, with 14 bases between the two ends. The CDR3 has 17 residues. CDR1 SGHVS and CDR2 FQNEAQ come from the germline V gene. As concerns this clone: Its antigen is not known. Other nucleotide sequences in the sample specify the same CDR3.

This clonotype originated in an adult in good health. The specimen comprised peripheral blood, sampled on day 0 of AZD1222 vaccination. The rearrangement joins TRBV7-8 to TRBJ1-6; D may be TRBD1 (5 bases). The CDR3 coding sequence is TGTGCCAGCAGCCCCCGCACTGGGGGCTCCTATAATTCACCCCTCCACTTT. Its protein product is CASSPRTGGSYNSPLHF. Supplemented by reference TRBV7-8 and TRBJ1-6, the full variable domain reads GAGVSQSPRYKVAKRGQDVALRCDPISGHVSLFWYQQALGQGPEFLTYFQNEAQLDKSGLPSDRFFAERPEGSVSTLKIQRTQQEDSAVYLCASSPRTGGSYNSPLHFGNGTRLTVT.